Shown below are 18 T cell receptor beta chains from a single sample sequenced in a study of persistence of HIV-infected CD4 T cells. The immunoSEQ assay was version 4, run in survey mode. Generated by immunoSEQ multiplex PCR, the TCRdb table keeps only in-frame clones and is missing some. The sample lists 40,000 to 55,000 clones, about 87% occurring once. Anti-CD3/anti-CD28 beads served as a nonspecific positive control stimulus. Sorting selected CD4+ T cells upregulating both CD40 ligand and CD69. No antigens are known for them. This specimen consisted of CD4+ T cells sorted from PBMCs after roughly 20-hour stimulation, obtained from a patient who received antiretroviral therapy. Source of these receptors: an adult woman with HIV who was CMV-seropositive.

DNA of the CDR3: TGTGCCAGCAGCTCGACCGTGGCCCCCTATCAGCCCCAGCATTTT. Translating it yields CASSSTVAPYQPQHF. The chain links TRBV7-9 to TRBJ1-5; D is uncertain. The CDR3 spans 15 residues. Looked up from germline, CDR1 is SEHNR and CDR2 is FQNEAQ (reference sequence). Trimming removed 4 bases from V and 5 bases from J, with 15 bases in between.

The gene calls are TRBV14 and TRBJ1-3; D unclear. Trimming took 3 bases from V and 8 from J, leaving 11 bases between them. The CDR3 length is 13 residues. Germline V gene lookup returns CDR1 SGHDN and CDR2 FVKESK. The CDR3 sequence: CASSHFSVYTIYF. Written as DNA, the CDR3 is TGTGCCAGCAGCCACTTTTCAGTATACACCATATATTTT.

This clone was seen once. The chain recombines TRBV4-1 with TRBJ1-2; 7 nucleotides align to TRBD1. Germline V gives CDR1 MGHRA, CDR2 YSYEKL. V dropped 2 bases and J dropped 2; count of bases not matched to a gene: 2. This CDR3 comprises 14 residues. The CDR3 region has the DNA TGCGCCAGCAGCCAACCGGGACAGAACTATGGCTACACCTTC. This encodes CASSQPGQNYGYTF.

The CDR3 DNA sequence: TGTGCCAGCAGCGACAAACACTGGACAGATTTAGCCAAAAACATTCAGTACTTC. It specifies CASSDKHWTDLAKNIQYF. The rearrangement uses TRBV7-2 and TRBJ2-4, with D possibly being TRBD1 (6 bases). The V end lost 5 bases, the J end lost 0 bases, and 20 bases lay between the germline ends. The CDR3 has 18 amino acids. Germline values: CDR1 SGHTA, CDR2 FQGNSA. Based on the CDR3 plus reference TRBV7-2 and TRBJ2-4, the full variable domain is GAGVSQSPSNKVTEKGKDVELRCDPISGHTALYWYRQSLGQGLEFLIYFQGNSAPDKSGLPSDRFSAERTGGSVSTLTIQRTQQEDSAVYLCASSDKHWTDLAKNIQYFGAGTRLSVL.

The rearrangement uses TRBV18 and TRBJ2-7; 7 positions agree with TRBD1. The ends lost 2 bases at V and 2 bases at J; junction bases unmatched: 3. Germline CDR1 KGHSH, CDR2 LQKENI. The CDR3 is 14 residues long. The chain's CDR3 is CASSPGRGPYEQYF. The CDR3 DNA follows: TGTGCCAGCTCACCAGGAAGGGGGCCCTACGAGCAGTACTTC. Full variable domain (rest looked up from reference TRBV18 and TRBJ2-7): NAGVMQNPRHLVRRRGQEARLRCSPMKGHSHVYWYRQLPEEGLKFMVYLQKENIIDESGMPKERFSAEFPKEGPSILRIQQVVRGDSAAYFCASSPGRGPYEQYFGPGTRLTVT.

The chain is built from TRBV2 and TRBJ2-5; TRBD2 matches at 7 bases. V lost 0 bases and J lost 11; bases outside the gene matches: 9. Per germline, CDR1 SNHLY and CDR2 FYNNEI. The CDR3 is 14 amino acids. The CDR3 is CASSEALRGEGQYF. The CDR3 DNA sequence: TGTGCCAGCAGTGAAGCGCTTCGGGGGGAGGGGCAGTACTTC.

The V call is TRBV10-3, the J call TRBJ2-1, with TRBD1 matching 7 bases. Trimming removed 10 bases from V and 7 bases from J; junction bases left unmatched: 7. Looked up from germline, CDR1 is ENHRY and CDR2 is SYGVKD. The CDR3 contains 12 residues. The CDR3 sequence: CATRQGLNEQFF. The DNA of the CDR3 is TGTGCCACCAGACAGGGATTAAATGAGCAGTTCTTC.

The rearrangement uses TRBV5-4 and TRBJ2-2; 11 bases match TRBD2. The trim removed 3 bases at V and 4 bases at J, leaving 5 bases unmatched. Germline assignment: CDR1 SGHNT and CDR2 YYREEE (reference sequence). The CDR3 sequence is 16 residues long. The CDR3 bases are TGTGCCAGCAGCTCCTATCTAGCGGGGGGCACCGGGGAGCTGTTTTTT. Protein product: CASSSYLAGGTGELFF. Supplemented by reference TRBV5-4 and TRBJ2-2, the full variable domain reads ETGVTQSPTHLIKTRGQQVTLRCSSQSGHNTVSWYQQALGQGPQFIFQYYREEENGRGNFPPRFSGLQFPNYSSELNVNALELDDSALYLCASSSYLAGGTGELFFGEGSRLTVL.

The table lists this clone with a count of one. The V gene is TRBV7-6, the J gene TRBJ2-7; D is unresolved. The V end was cut by 6 bases, the J end by 4 bases, with 16 bases between. CDR1 and CDR2 (germline): SGHVS, FNYEAQ. The CDR3 runs to 14 residues. The CDR3 loop reads CASSPSYNSYEQYF. For the CDR3, the DNA is TGTGCCAGCAGTCCTTCATACAATTCTTACGAGCAGTACTTC.

The V and J genes are TRBV27 and TRBJ1-6; 10 bases agree with TRBD1. This CDR3 is 14 amino acids long. The trim removed 5 bases at V and 7 bases at J, leaving 2 bases unmatched. CDR1 is MNHEY and CDR2 is SMNVEV in the germline V gene (reference sequence). This chain's CDR3 is CASSPDRGNSPLHF. In nucleotides, the CDR3 is TGTGCCAGCAGTCCGGACAGGGGGAATTCACCCCTCCACTTT.

This clone was detected only once. The chain combines TRBV11-3 with TRBJ1-2, with 8 nucleotides matching TRBD1. V shed 4 bases and J 4 bases; nucleotides not matched to a gene: 5. The CDR3 has 14 amino acids. Germline CDR1 reads SGHNT; CDR2 reads YENEEA. The CDR3 bases are TGTGCCAGCAGCTCAGGGGGCGTTGGCTATGGCTACACCTTC. This gives the protein CASSSGGVGYGYTF. The full variable domain, in which reference TRBV11-3 and TRBJ1-2 provide the parts outside the CDR3, is EAGVVQSPRYKIIEKKQPVAFWCNPISGHNTLYWYLQNLGQGPELLIRYENEEAVDDSQLPKDRFSAERLKGVDSTLKIQPAELGDSAVYLCASSSGGVGYGYTFGSGTRLTVV.

V and J are TRBV3-1 (or the pseudogene TRBV3-2) and TRBJ1-1; weak D call: TRBD1 (6 bases). In germline, CDR1 is LGHDT, CDR2 YNNKEL (reference sequence). This CDR3 has 14 residues. V was trimmed by 3 bases and J by 6 bases, leaving 14 bases between them. The CDR3, as DNA: TGTGCCAGCAGCCAGAGGACAGACCGGGCTGAAGCTTTCTTT. Its protein is CASSQRTDRAEAFF.

In DNA form, the CDR3 reads TGTGCCAGCTTTCCTTCTGGGGCCAACGTCCTGACTTTC. This gives the protein CASFPSGANVLTF. The chain is built from TRBV12-3 or TRBV12-4 and TRBJ2-6, with D uncertain. The germline V and J ends were trimmed by 8 bases and 1 base, with 6 bases remaining between them. The CDR3 extends over 13 amino acids.

The chain employs TRBV28 and TRBJ2-7, with D tentatively TRBD1 or TRBD2 (5 bases each). Germline CDR1 is MDHEN and CDR2 is SYDVKM. Trimming took 7 bases from V and 3 from J, leaving 16 bases between them. CDR3 length: 14 amino acids. CDR3 region: CASTPFGGYYEQYF. DNA of the CDR3: TGTGCCAGCACTCCGTTTGGGGGTTACTACGAGCAGTACTTC. The variable domain in full, with the rest retrieved from reference TRBV28 and TRBJ2-7, is DVKVTQSSRYLVKRTGEKVFLECVQDMDHENMFWYRQDPGLGLRLIYFSYDVKMKEKGDIPEGYSVSREKKERFSLILESASTNQTSMYLCASTPFGGYYEQYFGPGTRLTVT.

The rearrangement links TRBV28 to TRBJ1-5, with TRBD1 matching over 7 bases. The germline V gene has CDR1 MDHEN and CDR2 SYDVKM. The CDR3 sequence is 13 residues long. Trimming took 8 bases from V and 7 from J; bases not matched to a gene: 8. As DNA, the CDR3 is TGTGCCAGCGTGACAGGGCTAGGGCAGCCCCAGCATTTT. Translating it yields CASVTGLGQPQHF.

The J gene is TRBJ1-2, the V gene TRBV5-4; TRBD1 matches 10 bases. Trimming cost V 3 bases and J 3 bases; bases outside gene matches: 5. The CDR3 runs 15 residues. CDR1 is SGHNT and CDR2 is YYREEE in the germline V gene (reference sequence). The CDR3 sequence is CASSSDRGPDYGYTF. In DNA form, the CDR3 reads TGTGCCAGCAGCTCTGACAGGGGGCCTGACTATGGCTACACCTTC. The full variable domain, in which reference TRBV5-4 and TRBJ1-2 provide the parts outside the CDR3, is ETGVTQSPTHLIKTRGQQVTLRCSSQSGHNTVSWYQQALGQGPQFIFQYYREEENGRGNFPPRFSGLQFPNYSSELNVNALELDDSALYLCASSSDRGPDYGYTFGSGTRLTVV.

This clone was detected a few times. The rearrangement links TRBV10-3 to TRBJ1-5; tentatively, D is TRBD1 (5 bases). V lost 11 bases and J 3 bases, leaving 14 bases between the germline ends. Germline V gene data show CDR1 as ENHRY and CDR2 as SYGVKD. This CDR3 region has 13 residues. The CDR3 sequence is CAARGGTNQPQHF. CDR3 in DNA: TGTGCCGCACGTGGGGGTACCAATCAGCCCCAGCATTTT.

This chain uses TRBV28 with TRBJ1-6; D not certain. V was pared by 7 bases and J by 1 base, with 5 bases between. Germline CDR1 reads MDHEN; CDR2 reads SYDVKM. The CDR3 loop spans 13 amino acids. The CDR3 nucleotides are TGTGCCAGCAAGTTGTCCTATAATTCACCCCTCCACTTT. It codes for CASKLSYNSPLHF.